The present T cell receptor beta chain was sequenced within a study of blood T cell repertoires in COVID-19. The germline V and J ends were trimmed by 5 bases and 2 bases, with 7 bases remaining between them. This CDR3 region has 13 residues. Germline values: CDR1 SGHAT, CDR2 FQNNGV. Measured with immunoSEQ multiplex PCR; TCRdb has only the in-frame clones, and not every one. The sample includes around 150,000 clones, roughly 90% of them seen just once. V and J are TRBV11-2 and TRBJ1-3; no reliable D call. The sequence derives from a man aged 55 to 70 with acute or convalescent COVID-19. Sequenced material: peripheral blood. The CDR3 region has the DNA TGTGCCAGCAGCAACCGGGCTGGAAACACCATATATTTT. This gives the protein CASSNRAGNTIYF.